The clone carrying this T cell receptor beta chain was observed at least ten times. Its antigen is as yet unknown. Via MiXCR, TCRdb re-called the 5' RACE reads, giving one row per CDR3 protein. The sample includes some 280,000 distinct CDR3 sequences, 15% to 20% of them seen just once. This record belongs to a study of T-cell memory formation after mild COVID-19. Study-level findings and limits: CD8+ contracting clones occupied EMRA, while CD4+ ones occupied mainly CM and EM.

Germline CDR1 is ENHRY and CDR2 is SYGVKD. Trimming removed 8 bases at V and 0 bases at J, with 9 bases between. The length of the CDR3 is 13 residues. The sequence derives from a young man who had mild COVID-19 (a few samples of this study predate the infection). Cell type and time point are not known. Sequenced: PBMCs or a T cell subset sorted from them (not recorded which). This sequence joins TRBV10-3 and TRBJ2-3, with D possibly matching TRBD2 (6 bases). CDR3 in DNA: TGTGCCATCCGGGACTCTAGCACAGATACGCAGTATTTT. This encodes CAIRDSSTDTQYF.